This T cell receptor (beta chain) is from a study of identical twins. Study-level findings and limits: Alpha sequences that were out-of-frame and twin-shared showed an excess of low generation probability. Where beta out-of-frame sequences were concerned, excess twin sharing was weaker.

All donors were healthy, and all were Caucasian. Each CDR3 protein is one row after TCRdb ran MiXCR on the 5' RACE reads. Of under 300,000 distinct CDR3 sequences listed, about 9% are singletons. Note on this clonotype: The antigen is unknown.

The sample also formed part of further work on yellow fever vaccine responses in identical twins.

Sequencing was carried out using CD8+ T cells sorted from blood. The receptor's source is a woman between 18 and 30 years old in good health.

The CDR3, as DNA: TGTGCCAGCAGTGAGAGCGGGACAGGAAGACGGGGGGGCTCCTACAATGAGCAGTTCTTC. It codes for CASSESGTGRRGGSYNEQFF. V is TRBV28 and J is TRBJ2-1; the D gene could be TRBD1 or TRBD2 (8 bases each). The CDR3 covers 20 residues. Germline V lookup: CDR1 MDHEN, CDR2 SYDVKM. Trimming took 5 bases from V and 0 from J, leaving 26 bases between them.